What follows is one T cell receptor (beta chain) and its context. Libraries were prepared by immunoSEQ multiplex PCR; TCRdb keeps only in-frame clonotypes and omits some of them. This table holds about 17,000 clones, roughly 87% found once. This sample was taken from a study of blood T cell repertoires in COVID-19. The length of the CDR3 is 15 residues. After removal of 1 base from V and 2 bases from J, the junction contained 4 bases not matched to a gene. Germline CDR1 reads LGHNA; CDR2 reads YSLEER. What was sequenced was peripheral blood. This TCR derives from a man aged 60-69 years with active COVID-19. The J gene is TRBJ1-2, the V gene TRBV4-3, with TRBD1 identical over 7 bases. The CDR3 DNA sequence: TGCGCCAGCAGCCAAGGGGCGACAGGGAACTATGGCTACACCTTC. Translating gives CASSQGATGNYGYTF.